This T cell receptor beta chain is from a study of shared clonotypes between healthy human individuals (dated by TCRdb to about 2020). Concerning the study at large: Two women and a few men aged 18 to 49 years were included in the cohort. For each donor, three plates each were used for CD4 naive and CD4 memory, two plates were used for CD8 naive, and one plate was used for CD8 memory. To estimate repertoire size and how much clonotypes are shared between individuals, the study performed deep sequencing of blood TCR repertoires from five healthy adults. Libraries were prepared and TCR repertoires were sequenced by different laboratories using diverse techniques, in order to increase sequencing depth and limit assay-specific biases. Between about 0.8 and 9.5 billion PBMCs per donor were obtained by leukapheresis. Broad study findings and their caveats: When several donors were compared, the shared fraction of clonotypes was 5% to 6.5% for naive CD4, more than 3% for naive CD8, 2.3% for memory CD4, and 0.35% to 0.4% for memory CD8. Pairwise subsampling led to the expectation that sequencing depth would affect the degree of clonotype sharing among donors. Even with the large sequencing depth, rarefaction of the sorted-subset datasets indicated that sequencing was incomplete. Sampling was restricted to blood, and TCR repertoires in tissue are likely to differ from TCR repertoires in blood. Naive subsets generally had larger estimated clonotype richness than memory subsets did. Clonotypes shared by all four sorted-subset donors showed higher generation probabilities than non-shared clonotypes. The small number of donors limited the genetic and exposure-history diversity represented.

Using the deep immunoSEQ assay, TCR CDR3 regions were amplified from genomic DNA by multiplex PCR. Extracted genomic DNA from each cell subset was distributed evenly across all wells of several immunoSEQ 96-well plates, and each plate was treated as a replicate. Each replicate PCR for sorted subsets received about 220 ng genomic DNA, equal to tens of thousands of T cell genomes. Purified libraries were quantified with a Qubit 3.0 fluorometer, sized on a Bioanalyzer 2100, and re-quantified with the KAPA Library Quantification kit. A separate single-read 150-cycle Illumina NextSeq 550 flow cell was used to sequence each immunoSEQ 96-well plate. In the authors' own workflow: Because only junctional sequences without quality scores were contained in the immunoSEQ output, filtering matching that applied to full-length reads could not be performed. To assign V/J genes and CDR3, sequences were annotated against IMGT germline references using PyIR, a Python wrapper for IgBLAST v1.9. Any read was removed if the V/J assignment was weak (E-value above 1e-6), the CDR3 was missing, or the read contained stop codons, out-of-frame junctions, or ambiguous translated residues. V3J clonotypes were defined by identical inferred V gene, J gene, and CDR3 amino acid sequence. To compute the percentage overlap between repertoires, the number of shared unique clonotypes was divided by the size of the smaller repertoire. Repertoire richness was assessed with RTK rarefaction, the Chao1 estimator, and Recon v2.1 estimates of unobserved clonotypes. Generation probabilities for all TCRbeta clonotypes obtained by the gDNA method from a handful of donors were computed using OLGA. Drawn from immuneACCESS, this table holds only the in-frame rearrangements with V and J called that TCRdb kept. Clones are partly lost; checked studies trace under half to an unresolved V gene and leave the rest unexplained. The DNA gave D and trimming, while V, J and clone size come from that table. In this sample the table shows 2 million to 2.5 million clones, approximately 93% of which occur a single time. In total, the top ten clones hold about 0.37% of the sample.

The donors were healthy, HIV-negative adults with no recently reported acute infections or vaccinations. Only Caucasian adults living in Nashville, Tennessee, USA were represented among the donors. Magnetic negative selection was used to enrich CD4+ T cells, after which naive cells were positively selected on CD45RA and the negative fraction became the memory subset. Blood was obtained by leukapheresis, after which PBMCs were separated by Ficoll-Histopaque density gradient centrifugation and cryopreserved in liquid nitrogen vapor phase. Purity and quantity of every magnetically sorted T cell population were checked by analytical flow cytometry. Each sorted fraction had its genomic DNA isolated and then quantified by UV absorbance on a Nanodrop 2000c. As regards this clone: Its antigen is not yet known. No much larger clonotype is one base removed from it; base qualities were not supplied.

V was cut back by 5 bases and J by 5 bases, leaving a gap of 12 bases between them. Inclusive of the bounding cysteine and phenylalanine, the CDR3 is 12 residues long. The CDR3 DNA has 36 bases and is translated from base 1. The germline V gene (reference sequence) supplies CDR1 GTSNPN and CDR2 SVGIG. The chain joins TRBV30 to TRBJ1-1; no D gene call is confident. The sequenced sample consisted of naive CD4+ T cells from PBMCs. The sample's cell subset or site, from its label and the paper: CD45RA+ positively selected. The TCR comes from a man aged 18 to 29 in good health. Some clones in this sample may be carry-over from other donors' samples. The DNA reads as follows: TGTGCCTGGGGACCGCGAGGGACTGAAGCTTTCTTT. Its protein reads: CAWGPRGTEAFF.